This TCR beta chain was found in a study of identical twins. Study-wide findings and caveats: Invariant cells of the MAIT and iNKT types might have partly distorted the zero-insertion analyses.

Trimming left V 3 bases short and J 0 bases short, with 12 bases between. Looked up from germline, CDR1 is SNHLY and CDR2 is FYNNEI. CDR3 size: 16 residues. A remark on this clonotype: Antigen specificity is unknown.

In TCRdb, the 5' RACE reads were re-called with MiXCR into one record per CDR3 protein. The sample shows about 530,000 distinct CDR3 sequences, 12% to 15% of them seen only once. The same data also went into a second study, on yellow fever vaccine responses in identical twins. That source reports: In identical twins, vaccine T cell responses appeared partly shared and partly individual.

Source material: CD4+ T cells sorted from blood. This sequence joins TRBV2 and TRBJ1-5; TRBD1 might be the D (6 bases). The receptor's source is a woman between 18 and 29 years old in good health. The CDR3, as DNA: TGTGCCAGCAGTGATGTCCACAGGGCTAGCAATCAGCCCCAGCATTTT. Its protein is CASSDVHRASNQPQHF.